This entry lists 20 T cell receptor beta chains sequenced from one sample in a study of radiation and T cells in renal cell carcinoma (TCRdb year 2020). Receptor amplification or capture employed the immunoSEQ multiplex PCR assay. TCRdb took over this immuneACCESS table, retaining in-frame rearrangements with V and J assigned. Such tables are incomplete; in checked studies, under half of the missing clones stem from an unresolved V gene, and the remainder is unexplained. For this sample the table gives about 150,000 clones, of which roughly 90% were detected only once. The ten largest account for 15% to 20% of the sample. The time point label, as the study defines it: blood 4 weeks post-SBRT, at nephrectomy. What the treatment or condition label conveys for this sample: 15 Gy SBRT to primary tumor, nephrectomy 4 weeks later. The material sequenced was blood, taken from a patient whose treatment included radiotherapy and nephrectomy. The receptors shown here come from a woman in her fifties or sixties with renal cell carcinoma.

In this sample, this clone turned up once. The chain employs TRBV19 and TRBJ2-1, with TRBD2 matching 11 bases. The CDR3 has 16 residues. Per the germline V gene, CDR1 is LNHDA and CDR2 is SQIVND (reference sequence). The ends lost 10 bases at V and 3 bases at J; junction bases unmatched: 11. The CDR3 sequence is CATRQGTSGHYNEQFF. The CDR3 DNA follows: TGTGCCACCAGACAAGGGACTAGCGGACACTACAATGAGCAGTTCTTC.

The CDR3 DNA sequence: TGTGCCAGCAGATCTTCAGGGGTGAAAGCTTTCTTT. Amino acids: CASRSSGVKAFF. The chain couples TRBV6-6 to TRBJ1-1; possibly TRBD1 for D (6 bases). The CDR3 runs to 12 residues. Germline V CDR1 and CDR2: MNHNY, SVGAGI (reference sequence). Trimming cost V 6 bases and J 9 bases, with 14 bases left between them.

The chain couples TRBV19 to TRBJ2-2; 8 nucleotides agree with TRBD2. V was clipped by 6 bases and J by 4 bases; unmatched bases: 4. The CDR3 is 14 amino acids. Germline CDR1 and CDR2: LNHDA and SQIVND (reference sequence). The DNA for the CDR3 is TGTGCCAGTAGAAGACGGGGGGGCACCGGGGAGCTGTTTTTT. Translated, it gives CASRRRGGTGELFF.

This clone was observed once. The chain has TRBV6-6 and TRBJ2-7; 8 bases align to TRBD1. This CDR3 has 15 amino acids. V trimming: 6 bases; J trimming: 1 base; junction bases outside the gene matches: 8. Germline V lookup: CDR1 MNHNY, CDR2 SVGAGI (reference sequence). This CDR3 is CASRKDREVSYEQYF. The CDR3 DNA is TGTGCCAGCAGGAAGGACAGGGAGGTGTCCTACGAGCAGTACTTC.

For the CDR3, the DNA is TGCACCAGCAGCCAAGAAAGAAGCGGGAGGGGGATGGGAACAGATACGCAGTATTTT. Translated, it gives CTSSQERSGRGMGTDTQYF. The chain recombines TRBV1 with TRBJ2-3; TRBD2 reflects the table's D call only, with no check against the DNA. TRBV1 is a recognized pseudogene. The CDR3 has 19 residues.

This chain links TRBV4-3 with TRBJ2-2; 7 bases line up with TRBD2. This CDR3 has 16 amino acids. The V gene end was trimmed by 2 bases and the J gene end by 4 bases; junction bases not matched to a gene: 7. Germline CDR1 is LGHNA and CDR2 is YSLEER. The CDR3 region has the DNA TGCGCCAGCAGCCAAAATTTAGCTAGCGGCACCGGGGAGCTGTTTTTT. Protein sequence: CASSQNLASGTGELFF.

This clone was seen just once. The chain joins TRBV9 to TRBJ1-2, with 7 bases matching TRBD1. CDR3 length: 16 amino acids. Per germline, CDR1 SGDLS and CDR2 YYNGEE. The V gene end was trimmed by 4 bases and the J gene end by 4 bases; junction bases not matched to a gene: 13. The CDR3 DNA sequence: TGTGCCAGCAGCCCCCGGGACCCGGGACAGCCCTATGGCTACACCTTC. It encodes CASSPRDPGQPYGYTF.

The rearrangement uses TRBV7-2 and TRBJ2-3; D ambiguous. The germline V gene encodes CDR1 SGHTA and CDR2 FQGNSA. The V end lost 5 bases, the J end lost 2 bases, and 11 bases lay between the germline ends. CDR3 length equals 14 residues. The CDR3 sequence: CASSPIFATDTQYF. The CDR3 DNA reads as TGTGCCAGCAGCCCCATTTTCGCCACAGATACGCAGTATTTT.

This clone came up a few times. The CDR3 here is CASSRSGNQPQHF. As DNA, the CDR3 is TGTGCCAGCAGTCGATCCGGGAATCAGCCCCAGCATTTT. This chain links TRBV7-9 with TRBJ1-5, with D hard to call. Germline assignment: CDR1 SEHNR and CDR2 FQNEAQ (reference sequence). The CDR3 is 13 amino acids. V gave up 6 bases and J gave up 4 bases, with 10 bases separating them.

The CDR3 DNA sequence: TGTGCCAGCAGCCCTCAGGGTCCATTCTCCTACGAGCAGTACTTC. This gives the protein CASSPQGPFSYEQYF. The chain couples TRBV28 to TRBJ2-7, with D possibly TRBD1 on 5 matching bases. Trimming removed 6 bases at V and 0 bases at J, with 15 bases between. The CDR3 is 15 amino acids. Germline V gene sequence: CDR1 MDHEN, CDR2 SYDVKM.

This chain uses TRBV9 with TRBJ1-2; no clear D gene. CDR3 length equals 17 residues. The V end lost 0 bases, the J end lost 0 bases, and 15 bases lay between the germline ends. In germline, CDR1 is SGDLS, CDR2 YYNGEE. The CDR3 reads CASSVAVSIGSNYGYTF. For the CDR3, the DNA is TGTGCCAGCAGCGTAGCAGTTAGTATCGGATCTAACTATGGCTACACCTTC.

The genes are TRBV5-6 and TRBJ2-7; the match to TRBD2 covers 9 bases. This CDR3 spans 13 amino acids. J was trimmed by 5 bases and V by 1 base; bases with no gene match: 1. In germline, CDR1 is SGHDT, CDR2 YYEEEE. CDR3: CASSLLAGHEQYF. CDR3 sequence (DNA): TGTGCCAGCAGCTTGCTAGCGGGACACGAGCAGTACTTC.

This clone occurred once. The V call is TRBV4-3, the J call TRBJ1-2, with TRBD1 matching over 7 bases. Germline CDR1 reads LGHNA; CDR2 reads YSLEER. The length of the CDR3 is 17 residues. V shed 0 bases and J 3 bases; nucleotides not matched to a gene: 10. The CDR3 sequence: CASSQEWRGQLDYGYTF. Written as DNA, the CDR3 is TGCGCCAGCAGCCAAGAGTGGAGGGGGCAGCTGGACTATGGCTACACCTTC.

The CDR3 here is CASSLGPITERESNEQFF. CDR3 coding DNA: TGTGCCAGCAGCTTAGGCCCAATTACGGAGCGGGAGTCGAATGAGCAGTTCTTC. V is TRBV7-9 and J is TRBJ2-1; TRBD2 agrees at 8 bases. In germline, CDR1 is SEHNR, CDR2 FQNEAQ (reference sequence). The CDR3 has 18 amino acids. V shed 1 base, J shed 7 bases, and the junction held 15 bases outside the gene matches.

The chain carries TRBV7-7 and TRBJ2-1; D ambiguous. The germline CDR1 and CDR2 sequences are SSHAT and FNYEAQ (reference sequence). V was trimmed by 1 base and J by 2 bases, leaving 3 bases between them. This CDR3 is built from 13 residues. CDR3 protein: CASSLEAYNEQFF. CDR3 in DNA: TGTGCCAGCAGCTTAGAGGCCTACAATGAGCAGTTCTTC.

The CDR3 bases are TGCGCCAGCAGAATGGGCCAGACCTTGAACACTGAAGCTTTCTTT. It codes for CASRMGQTLNTEAFF. The chain is built from TRBV5-1 and TRBJ1-1; no clear D. Germline-derived CDR1 and CDR2 are SGHRS and YFSETQ. V gave up 5 bases and J gave up 0 bases, with 14 bases separating them. The CDR3 consists of 15 residues. Full variable domain (outside the CDR3, taken from reference TRBV5-1 and TRBJ1-1): KAGVTQTPRYLIKTRGQQVTLSCSPISGHRSVSWYQQTPGQGLQFLFEYFSETQRNKGNFPGRFSGRQFSNSRSEMNVSTLELGDSALYLCASRMGQTLNTEAFFGQGTRLTVV.

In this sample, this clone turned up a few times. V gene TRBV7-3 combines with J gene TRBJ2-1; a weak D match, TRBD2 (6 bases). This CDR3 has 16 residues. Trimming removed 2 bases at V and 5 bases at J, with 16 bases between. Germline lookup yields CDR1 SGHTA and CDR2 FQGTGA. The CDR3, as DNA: TGTGCCAGCAGCTTACCGGCGGGAAGGGGTAACAATGAGCAGTTCTTC. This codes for CASSLPAGRGNNEQFF.

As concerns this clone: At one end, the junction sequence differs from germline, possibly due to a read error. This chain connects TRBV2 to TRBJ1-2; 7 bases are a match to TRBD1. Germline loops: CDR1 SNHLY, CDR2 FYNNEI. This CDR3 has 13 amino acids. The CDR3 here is CATHMTTTGQSHF. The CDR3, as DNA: TGTGCTACGCACATGACAACCACGGGACAGTCACACTTC. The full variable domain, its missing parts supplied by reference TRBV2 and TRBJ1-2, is EPEVTQTPSHQVTQMGQEVILRCVPISNHLYFYWYRQILGQKVEFLVSFYNNEISEKSEIFDDQFSVERPDGSNFTLKIRSTKLEDSAMYFCATHMTTTGQSHFGSGTRLTVV.

CDR3 region: CASSLYGTGANVLTF. CDR3 nucleotide sequence: TGTGCCAGCAGCTTGTACGGGACTGGGGCCAACGTCCTGACTTTC. The chain is built from TRBV5-5 and TRBJ2-6; tentative D call: TRBD2 (5 bases). The length of the CDR3 is 15 residues. Germline assignment: CDR1 SGHKS and CDR2 YYEKEE (reference sequence). With 1 base removed from V and 2 bases from J, the gap between germline ends came to 7 bases.

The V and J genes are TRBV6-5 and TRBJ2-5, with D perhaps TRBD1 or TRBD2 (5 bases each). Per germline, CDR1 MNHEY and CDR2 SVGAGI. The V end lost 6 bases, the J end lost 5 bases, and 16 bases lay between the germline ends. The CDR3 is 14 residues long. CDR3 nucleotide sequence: TGTGCCAGCAGACCCTTGGGGGAGCGGGAGACCCAGTACTTC. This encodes CASRPLGERETQYF.